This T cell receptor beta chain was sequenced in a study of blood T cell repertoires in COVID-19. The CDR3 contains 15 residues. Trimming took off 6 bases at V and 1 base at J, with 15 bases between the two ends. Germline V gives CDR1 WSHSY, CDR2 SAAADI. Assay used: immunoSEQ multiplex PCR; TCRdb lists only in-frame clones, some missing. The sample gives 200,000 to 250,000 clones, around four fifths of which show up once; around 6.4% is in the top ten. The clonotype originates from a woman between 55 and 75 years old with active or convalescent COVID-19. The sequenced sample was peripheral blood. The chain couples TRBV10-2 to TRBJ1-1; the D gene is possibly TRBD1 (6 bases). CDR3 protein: CASSPWTDWNTEAFF. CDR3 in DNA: TGCGCCAGCAGCCCCTGGACAGACTGGAACACTGAAGCTTTCTTT.